Below are 5 T cell receptor beta chains sequenced from a single sample in a study of T cell clusters in autoimmune cytopenias. One tube held mixed TRB-A and TRB-B primer pools for touch-down PCR. TCRdb reprocessed the multiplex PCR reads and reports one entry per CDR3 protein, with no DNA. In total, the table holds over 2,000 distinct CDR3 sequences. TRB was amplified from approximately 250 ng of peripheral blood genomic DNA per sample. The same sample was also studied in work on T cell repertoires in aging, cancer and after chemotherapy.

Sequenced: peripheral blood. The source of these receptors is a human donor in good health.

By frequency, this clonotype is large. The chain employs TRBV6-5 and TRBJ2-2; TCRdb lists TRBD1, though no DNA is available to test this call. The CDR3 totals 16 residues. Germline CDR1 reads MNHEY; CDR2 reads SVGAGI. This CDR3 is CASSLRQGAITGELFF.

V and J are TRBV20-1 and TRBJ1-2; TCRdb gives TRBD1 as the D gene, but with no DNA this cannot be confirmed. The CDR3 loop spans 11 amino acids. Per germline, CDR1 DFQATT and CDR2 SNEGSKA (reference sequence). The CDR3 sequence is CSASWGYGYTF.

This clonotype is identified as medium-sized from frequency. The genes are TRBV10-3 and TRBJ1-1; the TRBD1 assignment by TCRdb is unverifiable without DNA. Looked up from germline, CDR1 is ENHRY and CDR2 is SYGVKD. The CDR3 contains 14 residues. The CDR3 loop reads CATARTGTDTEAFF.

The chain couples TRBV7-2 to TRBJ1-2; checking the TCRdb D call of TRBD1 is not possible without DNA. Germline V gives CDR1 SGHTA, CDR2 FQGNSA. The CDR3 totals 13 residues. CDR3 amino acids: CASSPGPGGGYTF.

This chain uses TRBV28 with TRBJ2-7. CDR1 and CDR2 from the germline V gene are MDHEN and SYDVKM. CDR3 length: 11 residues. The CDR3 protein is CASSSLSEQYF.